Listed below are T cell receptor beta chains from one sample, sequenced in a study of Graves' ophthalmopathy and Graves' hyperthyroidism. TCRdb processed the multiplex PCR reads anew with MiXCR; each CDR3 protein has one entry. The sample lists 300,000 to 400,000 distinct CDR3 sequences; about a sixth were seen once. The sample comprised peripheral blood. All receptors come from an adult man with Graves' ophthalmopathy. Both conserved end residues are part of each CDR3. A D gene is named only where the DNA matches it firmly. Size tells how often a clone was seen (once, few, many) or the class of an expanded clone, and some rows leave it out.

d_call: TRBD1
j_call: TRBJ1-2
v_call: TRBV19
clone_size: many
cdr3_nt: TGTGCCAGTAGTGTTCCGGGACAGGGACTTTATGGCTACACCTTC
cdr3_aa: CASSVPGQGLYGYTF

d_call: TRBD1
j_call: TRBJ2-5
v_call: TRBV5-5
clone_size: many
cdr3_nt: TGTGCCAGTAAGACAGGGAGTTTGGAGACCCAGTACTTC
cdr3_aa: CASKTGSLETQYF

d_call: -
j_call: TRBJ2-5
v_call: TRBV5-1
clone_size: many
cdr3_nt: TGCGCCAGCAGCCTACCGGCGGGTCTCCAAGAGACCCAGTACTTC
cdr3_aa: CASSLPAGLQETQYF

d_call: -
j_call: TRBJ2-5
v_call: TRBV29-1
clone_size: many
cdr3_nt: TGCAGCGTTGTGAAGCTACGAGAGACCCAGTACTTC
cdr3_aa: CSVVKLRETQYF

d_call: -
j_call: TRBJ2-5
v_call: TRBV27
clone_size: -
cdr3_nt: TGTGCCAGCAGTTTATCCCCCCAGGGGGAGACCCAGTACTTC
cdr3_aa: CASSLSPQGETQYF

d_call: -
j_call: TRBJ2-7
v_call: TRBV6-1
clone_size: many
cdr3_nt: TGTGCCAGCAGTGAATATAGGGGAGGATACGAGCAGTACTTC
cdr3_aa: CASSEYRGGYEQYF

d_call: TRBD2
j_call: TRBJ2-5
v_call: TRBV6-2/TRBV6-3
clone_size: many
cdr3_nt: TGTGCCAGCAGTATTGGACTAGCGGGGGGCCCGGCCCAGTACTTC
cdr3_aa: CASSIGLAGGPAQYF

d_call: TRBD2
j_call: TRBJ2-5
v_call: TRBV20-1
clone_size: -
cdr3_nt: TGCAGTGCTAGCCCCCCAGGACTAGCGGGGGTCCCAGAGACCCAGTACTTC
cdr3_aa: CSASPPGLAGVPETQYF

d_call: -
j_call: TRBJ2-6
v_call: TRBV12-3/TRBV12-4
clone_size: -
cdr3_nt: TGTGCCAGCACCACCGTGGGGTTCTCTGGGGCCAACGTCCTGACTTTC
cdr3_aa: CASTTVGFSGANVLTF

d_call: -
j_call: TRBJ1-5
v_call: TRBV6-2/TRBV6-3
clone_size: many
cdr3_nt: TGTGCCAGCAGTTACGAGGCGGCGGGTAGCAATCAGCCCCAGCATTTT
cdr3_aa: CASSYEAAGSNQPQHF

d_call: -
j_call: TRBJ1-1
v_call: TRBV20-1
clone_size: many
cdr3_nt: TGCAGTGCCCCGTCGCAGGGAGGGCGCACTGAAGCTTTCTTT
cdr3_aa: CSAPSQGGRTEAFF

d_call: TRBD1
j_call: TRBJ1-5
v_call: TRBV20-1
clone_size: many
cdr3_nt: TGCAGTGCTAGTGACAGGGGGAATCAGCCCCAGCATTTT
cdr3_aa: CSASDRGNQPQHF

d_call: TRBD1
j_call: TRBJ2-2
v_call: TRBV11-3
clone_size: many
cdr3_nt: TGTGCCAGCAGCCCAGGTCCGGGACAGGGGGTTTTGAACACCGGGGAGCTGTTTTTT
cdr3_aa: CASSPGPGQGVLNTGELFF

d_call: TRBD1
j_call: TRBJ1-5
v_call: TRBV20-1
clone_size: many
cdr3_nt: TGCAGTGCTAGAGAATGGGACAGGGGAAGTCAGCCCCAGCATTTT
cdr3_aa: CSAREWDRGSQPQHF

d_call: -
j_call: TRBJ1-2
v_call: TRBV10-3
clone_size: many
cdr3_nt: TGTGCCATCAGTGGAAAAACAGGGAACAGCTTCTATGGCTACACCTTC
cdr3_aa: CAISGKTGNSFYGYTF

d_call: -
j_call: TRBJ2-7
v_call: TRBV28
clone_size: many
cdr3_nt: TGTGCCAGCAGTTTGTCAGGGGAAGGCTACGAGCAGTACTTC
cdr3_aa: CASSLSGEGYEQYF

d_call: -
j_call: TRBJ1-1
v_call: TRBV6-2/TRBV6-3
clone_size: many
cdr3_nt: TGTGCCAGCAGTCTTGGGGACTGGGCCGGGGACACTGAAGCTTTCTTT
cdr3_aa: CASSLGDWAGDTEAFF

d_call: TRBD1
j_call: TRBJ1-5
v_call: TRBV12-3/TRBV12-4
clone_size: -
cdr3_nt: TGTGCCAGCAGTATCGACAGGGCAGATAGCAATCAGCCCCAGCATTTT
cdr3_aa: CASSIDRADSNQPQHF

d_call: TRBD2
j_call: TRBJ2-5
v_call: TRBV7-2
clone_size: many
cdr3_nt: TGTGCCAGCAGCTTTAGCGGGGGGGCCGGGAAGACCCAGTACTTC
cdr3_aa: CASSFSGGAGKTQYF

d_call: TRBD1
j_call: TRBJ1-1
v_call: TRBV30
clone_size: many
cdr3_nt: TGTGCCTGGACGAGGGGGCTGGGCGGTGGGACTGAAGCTTTCTTT
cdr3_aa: CAWTRGLGGGTEAFF

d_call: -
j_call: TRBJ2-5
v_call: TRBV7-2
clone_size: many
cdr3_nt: TGTGCCAGCAATCTCTTCCCAAGAGAGACCCAGTACTTC
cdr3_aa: CASNLFPRETQYF

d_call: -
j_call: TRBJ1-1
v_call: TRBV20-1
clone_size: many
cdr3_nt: TGCAGTGCTAGCCCCCAAAGGGGTGTTTTCTTT
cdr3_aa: CSASPQRGVFF

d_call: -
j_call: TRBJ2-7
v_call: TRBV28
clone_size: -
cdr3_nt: TGTGCCAGCAGTTTATGGGCCCGGACAGTTCCCTACGAGCAGTACTTC
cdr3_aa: CASSLWARTVPYEQYF

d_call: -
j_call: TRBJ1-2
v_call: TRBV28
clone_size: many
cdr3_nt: TGTGCCAGCAGTTTATCGACGGGGCTACCATTTGCTGGCTACACCTTC
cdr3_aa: CASSLSTGLPFAGYTF

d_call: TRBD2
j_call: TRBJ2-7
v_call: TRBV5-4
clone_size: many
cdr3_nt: TGTGCCAGCAGCTTGGGAGCGGGAACTTCCTACGAGCAGTACTTC
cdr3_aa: CASSLGAGTSYEQYF

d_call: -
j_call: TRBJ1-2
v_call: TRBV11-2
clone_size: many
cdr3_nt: TGTGCCAGCAGCTTGGGGGACACCCCCGGAGATGGCTACACCTTC
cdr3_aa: CASSLGDTPGDGYTF

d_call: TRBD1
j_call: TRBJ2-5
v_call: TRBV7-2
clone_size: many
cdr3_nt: TGTGCCAGCAGCGCCCAAACAGGGGTTAAAGAGACCCAGTACTTC
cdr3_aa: CASSAQTGVKETQYF

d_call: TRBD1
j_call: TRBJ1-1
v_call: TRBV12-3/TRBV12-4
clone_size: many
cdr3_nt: TGTGCCAGCACCCTGACAGGGGGCGGCACTGAAGCTTTCTTT
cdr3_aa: CASTLTGGGTEAFF

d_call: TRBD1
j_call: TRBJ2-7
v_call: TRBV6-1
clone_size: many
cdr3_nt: TGTGCCAGCAGCAGACAGGGAGATACATCGGAGCAGTACTTC
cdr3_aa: CASSRQGDTSEQYF

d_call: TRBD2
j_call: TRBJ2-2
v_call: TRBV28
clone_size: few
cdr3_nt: TGTGCCAGCAGTTTTCGACTAGCGGGGGACACCGGGGAGCTGTTTTTT
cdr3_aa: CASSFRLAGDTGELFF

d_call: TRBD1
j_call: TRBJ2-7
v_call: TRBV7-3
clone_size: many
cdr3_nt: TGTGCCAGCAGCCAGGGGGACCCCGGGCTCGGCGAGCAGTACTTC
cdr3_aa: CASSQGDPGLGEQYF

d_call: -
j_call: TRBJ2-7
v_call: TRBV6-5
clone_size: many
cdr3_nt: TGTGCCAGCAGTTATTCGGCAGGGCGGCACGAGCAGTACTTC
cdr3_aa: CASSYSAGRHEQYF

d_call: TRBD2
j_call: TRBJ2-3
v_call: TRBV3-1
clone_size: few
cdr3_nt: TGTGCCAGCAGCCAAGGAGCGGGGGGACCCACAGATACGCAGTATTTT
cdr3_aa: CASSQGAGGPTDTQYF

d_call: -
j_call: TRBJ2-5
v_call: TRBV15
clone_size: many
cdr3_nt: TGTGCCACCAGCAGAGGACACTCGGGCATGCAGACCCAGTACTTC
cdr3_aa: CATSRGHSGMQTQYF

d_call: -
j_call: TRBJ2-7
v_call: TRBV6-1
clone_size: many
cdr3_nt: TGTGCCAGCAGGATCCCCGGGAGCTACGAGCAGTACTTC
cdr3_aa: CASRIPGSYEQYF

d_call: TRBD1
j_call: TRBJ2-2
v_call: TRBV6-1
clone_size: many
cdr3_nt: TGTGCCAGCAGTGAAGTCGGGACAGTAAACACCGGGGAGCTGTTTTTT
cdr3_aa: CASSEVGTVNTGELFF

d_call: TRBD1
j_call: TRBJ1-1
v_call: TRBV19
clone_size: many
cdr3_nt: TGTGCCAGTCAACCGACAGGGCTAGGGAACACTGAAGCTTTCTTT
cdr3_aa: CASQPTGLGNTEAFF

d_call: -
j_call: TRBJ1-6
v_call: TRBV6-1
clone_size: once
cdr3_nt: TGTGCCAGCAGTGAAGCGCTAGATTCACCCCTCCACTTT
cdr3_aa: CASSEALDSPLHF

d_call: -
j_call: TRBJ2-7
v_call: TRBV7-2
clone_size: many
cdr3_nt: TGTGCCAGCAGCCCCTATAGTACGCGCGAGCAGTACTTC
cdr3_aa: CASSPYSTREQYF

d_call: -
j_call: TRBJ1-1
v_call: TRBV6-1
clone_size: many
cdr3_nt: TGTGCCAGCACCCCCCCGGGGAACACTGAAGCTTTCTTT
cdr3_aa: CASTPPGNTEAFF